The 28 T cell receptor beta chains below come from one sample, sequenced in a study of blood T cell repertoires in COVID-19. Using immunoSEQ multiplex PCR, the repertoire was profiled, and TCRdb retains in-frame clones only, with some absent. The table shows about 270,000 clones, with about 90% occurring only once. The source material was PBMCs or T cells enriched from blood (not recorded which). The receptor set was obtained from a woman aged 60-75 years who had recovered from COVID-19.

The chain links TRBV5-5 to TRBJ2-2; D is uncertain. With 0 bases removed from V and 3 bases from J, the gap between germline ends came to 9 bases. CDR1 and CDR2 from the germline V gene are SGHKS and YYEKEE (reference sequence). The CDR3 contains 15 residues. The CDR3 sequence is CASSLVRTDTGELFF. CDR3 DNA: TGTGCCAGCAGCTTGGTGCGTACGGACACCGGGGAGCTGTTTTTT.

There are a few counts of this clone. The chain recombines TRBV7-8 with TRBJ1-1, with 7 bases aligning to TRBD1. V shed 5 bases and J 3 bases; nucleotides not matched to a gene: 6. The CDR3 spans 14 residues. Germline V gene lookup returns CDR1 SGHVS and CDR2 FQNEAQ. CDR3 loop: CASSLTGVYTEAFF. The CDR3 bases are TGTGCCAGCAGCCTTACAGGGGTCTACACTGAAGCTTTCTTT.

This clone was seen once. The chain combines TRBV28 with TRBJ1-2; D is undetermined. This CDR3 has 14 residues. With 2 bases removed from V and 4 bases from J, the gap between germline ends came to 11 bases. Germline values: CDR1 MDHEN, CDR2 SYDVKM. The CDR3 loop is CASSLTPTTYGYTF. Written as DNA, the CDR3 is TGTGCCAGCAGTTTAACTCCGACTACCTATGGCTACACCTTC.

V gene TRBV7-9 combines with J gene TRBJ1-1; 7 nucleotides align to TRBD1. The CDR3 runs to 15 residues. The junction had 7 bases not matched to a gene; V was cut back by 5 bases and J by 1 base. CDR1 SEHNR and CDR2 FQNEAQ come from the germline V gene (reference sequence). The CDR3 is CASSIRTGPNTEAFF. For the CDR3, the DNA is TGTGCCAGCAGCATCAGGACAGGACCGAACACTGAAGCTTTCTTT.

This chain links TRBV5-4 with TRBJ2-3, with a possible D match to TRBD2 (5 bases). Germline lookup yields CDR1 SGHNT and CDR2 YYREEE (reference sequence). This CDR3 has 13 residues. With 3 bases removed from V and 5 bases from J, the gap between germline ends came to 10 bases. CDR3 region: CASSSLEGDTQYF. DNA for the CDR3: TGTGCCAGCAGCTCGCTAGAGGGAGATACGCAGTATTTT.

This chain uses TRBV28 with TRBJ1-1; 10 positions match TRBD1. Looked up from germline, CDR1 is MDHEN and CDR2 is SYDVKM. V was pared by 4 bases and J by 5 bases, with 4 bases of the junction left unmatched. This CDR3 comprises 14 residues. This chain's CDR3 is CASSSTGGLTEAFF. As DNA, the CDR3 is TGTGCCAGCAGTTCGACAGGGGGCTTAACTGAAGCTTTCTTT.

V usage is TRBV3-1 (or the pseudogene TRBV3-2) and J usage is TRBJ1-2, with D possibly matching TRBD1 (5 bases). Germline V gives CDR1 LGHDT, CDR2 YNNKEL (reference sequence). The CDR3 runs to 12 residues. Trimming shortened V by 4 bases and J by 7 bases, and 10 bases separated the two germline ends. The CDR3 sequence is CASSRWGGGYTF. DNA of the CDR3: TGTGCCAGCAGCCGGTGGGGCGGTGGCTACACCTTC.

The chain combines TRBV5-1 with TRBJ2-7, with a possible D match to TRBD1 (6 bases). The CDR3 loop spans 13 amino acids. V dropped 4 bases and J dropped 4 bases, with 12 bases sitting between them. The germline V gene has CDR1 SGHRS and CDR2 YFSETQ. The CDR3: CASSVGHTYEQYF. The DNA for the CDR3 is TGCGCCAGCAGCGTGGGACATACTTACGAGCAGTACTTC.

This rearrangement joins TRBV6-5 to TRBJ1-5; 7 bases agree with TRBD1. Unmatched junction bases numbered 8, after V lost 5 bases and J lost 4 bases. The CDR3 loop spans 15 amino acids. CDR1 MNHEY and CDR2 SVGAGI come from the germline V gene. CDR3 loop: CASSRQGGTNQPQHF. CDR3 nucleotides: TGTGCCAGCAGTCGACAGGGAGGCACAAATCAGCCCCAGCATTTT.

The V gene is TRBV12-3 or TRBV12-4, the J gene TRBJ2-1, with D maybe TRBD2 (5 bases). The CDR3 loop spans 13 amino acids. Trimming pared 0 bases from V and 5 bases from J, leaving 5 bases between. CDR3 sequence reads: CASSLATNNEQFF. In DNA form, the CDR3 reads TGTGCCAGCAGTTTAGCGACTAACAATGAGCAGTTCTTC.

The chain couples TRBV9 to TRBJ1-2, with D perhaps TRBD1 (6 bases). V was cut by 0 bases and J by 5 bases, with 8 bases left in between. The V gene's germline CDR1 is SGDLS and CDR2 YYNGEE. The CDR3 has 13 amino acids. The CDR3 bases are TGTGCCAGCAGCGTAGGGGACAATTATGGCTACACCTTC. This codes for CASSVGDNYGYTF.

The chain uses TRBV2 and TRBJ2-3; 9 positions agree with TRBD2. Germline loops: CDR1 SNHLY, CDR2 FYNNEI. With V trimmed by 3 bases and J by 1 base, 2 bases remained unmatched. This CDR3 region has 15 residues. CDR3 region: CASSETSGGTDTQYF. The CDR3, as DNA: TGTGCCAGCAGTGAGACTAGCGGAGGCACAGATACGCAGTATTTT.

The V call is TRBV5-1, the J call TRBJ1-1; D perhaps matches TRBD1 (5 bases). Germline V gene sequence: CDR1 SGHRS, CDR2 YFSETQ. Between the trimmed V and J ends, which lost 3 bases and 6 bases, there was a span of 18 bases. The CDR3 covers 15 residues. DNA of the CDR3: TGCGCCAGCAGCTACGCGGACACCCGGCGATCTGAAGCTTTCTTT. As protein: CASSYADTRRSEAFF.

The J gene is TRBJ1-1, the V gene TRBV27; D gene uncertain. The CDR3 length is 15 residues. Trimming removed 6 bases from V and 0 bases from J, with 14 bases in between. Per germline, CDR1 MNHEY and CDR2 SMNVEV (reference sequence). DNA of the CDR3: TGTGCCAGCAGCAACTTTCGGGGAGTGAACACTGAAGCTTTCTTT. Residues: CASSNFRGVNTEAFF.

This chain joins TRBV30 and TRBJ1-2, with unresolved D. Per germline, CDR1 GTSNPN and CDR2 SVGIG (reference sequence). Trimming shortened V by 2 bases and J by 7 bases, and 14 bases separated the two germline ends. The CDR3 spans 13 residues. CDR3 nucleotide sequence: TGTGCCTGGAGTTTCTTTGGAGTAAGTGGCTACACCTTC. It encodes CAWSFFGVSGYTF.

The rearrangement uses TRBV5-1 and TRBJ1-1; D is uncertain. V lost 4 bases and J 1 base, leaving 14 bases between the germline ends. CDR1 and CDR2 from the germline V gene are SGHRS and YFSETQ. The CDR3 is 15 amino acids. CDR3 residues: CASSPHPDWNTEAFF. Written as DNA, the CDR3 is TGCGCCAGCAGCCCACACCCGGACTGGAACACTGAAGCTTTCTTT.

The chain carries TRBV6-5 and TRBJ2-4; no clear D. Trimming pared 8 bases from V and 8 bases from J, leaving 22 bases between. Germline values: CDR1 MNHEY, CDR2 SVGAGI. The CDR3 sequence is 15 residues long. The CDR3 region is CASRRSLNSPDIQYF. CDR3 in DNA: TGTGCCAGCCGGAGATCCCTGAATTCCCCGGACATTCAGTACTTC.

The chain is built from TRBV5-1 and TRBJ2-1, with TRBD1 identical over 12 bases. V lost 4 bases and J lost 8; bases outside the gene matches: 4. Per germline, CDR1 SGHRS and CDR2 YFSETQ. CDR3 length: 14 residues. This CDR3 is CASSQGTGGHEQFF. The CDR3 bases are TGCGCCAGCAGCCAGGGGACAGGGGGCCATGAGCAGTTCTTC.

V and J are TRBV12-3 or TRBV12-4 and TRBJ2-7; possible D gene TRBD1, 5 bases. Trimming took 7 bases from V and 3 from J, leaving 10 bases between them. This CDR3 is built from 12 residues. The CDR3 sequence: CASTRQNYEQYF. CDR3 in DNA: TGTGCCAGCACCAGACAGAACTACGAGCAGTACTTC.

The chain couples TRBV5-1 to TRBJ1-5; 7 positions agree with TRBD1. CDR1 SGHRS and CDR2 YFSETQ come from the germline V gene. J lost 5 bases, V lost 4 bases, and 12 bases had no gene match. The CDR3 spans 16 residues. CDR3 sequence reads: CASSPVSGGADQPQHF. For the CDR3, the DNA is TGCGCCAGCAGCCCGGTTTCAGGGGGTGCTGATCAGCCCCAGCATTTT.

This chain links TRBV28 with TRBJ1-2; no reliable D call. This CDR3 has 13 amino acids. V was shortened by 4 bases and J by 3 bases, with 9 bases between the two germline ends. Germline-derived CDR1 and CDR2 are MDHEN and SYDVKM. The CDR3 sequence is CASSWEIYYGYTF. CDR3 nucleotides: TGTGCCAGCAGTTGGGAGATATACTATGGCTACACCTTC.

J is TRBJ2-5 and V is TRBV24-1; the D gene is possibly TRBD2 (5 bases). The CDR3 loop spans 14 amino acids. Looked up from germline, CDR1 is KGHDR and CDR2 is SFDVKD. V shed 6 bases and J shed 9 bases, with 19 bases lying between them. The CDR3 spells CATSSFGRDTAQYF. The CDR3 coding sequence is TGTGCCACCAGTTCTTTCGGTCGGGATACGGCCCAGTACTTC.

V is TRBV18 and J is TRBJ1-3; possible D gene TRBD1, 5 bases. The CDR3 has 15 residues. The germline V and J ends were trimmed by 4 bases and 4 bases, with 14 bases remaining between them. Per the germline V gene, CDR1 is KGHSH and CDR2 is LQKENI. The CDR3 reads CASSRDSQTGNTIYF. The CDR3 DNA sequence: TGTGCCAGCTCACGGGACTCTCAAACGGGAAACACCATATATTTT.

Comment on this clone: Other DNA sequences from this sample encode an identical CDR3 as well. The V gene is TRBV5-1, the J gene TRBJ2-3; 7 nucleotides align to TRBD1. V lost 2 bases and J lost 2; bases outside the gene matches: 2. The CDR3 runs to 14 residues. The germline V gene has CDR1 SGHRS and CDR2 YFSETQ. CDR3 sequence reads: CASSLDRATDTQYF. CDR3 coding DNA: TGCGCCAGCAGCTTAGACAGGGCCACAGATACGCAGTATTTT. The whole variable domain, filled in from reference TRBV5-1 and TRBJ2-3, reads KAGVTQTPRYLIKTRGQQVTLSCSPISGHRSVSWYQQTPGQGLQFLFEYFSETQRNKGNFPGRFSGRQFSNSRSEMNVSTLELGDSALYLCASSLDRATDTQYFGPGTRLTVL.

The rearrangement links TRBV28 to TRBJ1-2; 8 bases map to TRBD1. J lost 7 bases, V lost 1 base, and 5 bases had no gene match. The CDR3 runs to 14 residues. Germline assignment: CDR1 MDHEN and CDR2 SYDVKM. CDR3 loop: CASSLSRGLAGYTF. CDR3 DNA: TGTGCCAGCAGTTTATCCAGGGGGCTTGCTGGCTACACCTTC.

This CDR3 reads CAISESARQAFF. The CDR3 DNA reads as TGTGCCATCAGTGAGTCAGCCAGGCAGGCTTTCTTT. The chain links TRBV10-3 to TRBJ1-1; no definite D call. Germline CDR1 ENHRY, CDR2 SYGVKD. The CDR3 loop spans 12 amino acids. V dropped 0 bases and J dropped 11 bases, with 10 bases sitting between them.

This clone was seen once. The V call is TRBV30, the J call TRBJ1-2, with a possible D match to TRBD1 (6 bases). This CDR3 contains 13 residues. V was trimmed by 7 bases and J by 3 bases, leaving 15 bases between them. The germline CDR1 and CDR2 sequences are GTSNPN and SVGIG (reference sequence). The CDR3 bases are TGTGCCTCCCGGCAGGGGCAGTACTATGGCTACACCTTC. As protein: CASRQGQYYGYTF.

The V gene is TRBV6-1, the J gene TRBJ2-5; 13 bases match TRBD2. V lost 3 bases and J lost 4; bases outside the gene matches: 5. The CDR3 runs to 16 residues. Germline assignment: CDR1 MNHNS and CDR2 SASEGT. This CDR3 is CASSDLLAGGGETQYF. The DNA of the CDR3 is TGTGCCAGCAGTGACCTACTAGCGGGAGGGGGAGAGACCCAGTACTTC.